The 26 T cell receptor beta chains presented below share a single source sample, sequenced in a study of blood T cell repertoires in COVID-19. The data were produced by immunoSEQ multiplex PCR, yet TCRdb's version contains in-frame clones alone and is incomplete. The table records some 93,000 clones, approximately 86% of them present only once. Sequenced material: peripheral blood. Receptors were obtained from a man between 60 and 75 years old with acute or convalescent COVID-19.

This clone showed up just a few times. J is TRBJ2-1 and V is TRBV7-8; D is ambiguous. Trimming took off 5 bases at V and 8 bases at J, with 19 bases between the two ends. Germline loops: CDR1 SGHVS, CDR2 FQNEAQ. This CDR3 contains 15 residues. CDR3 sequence (DNA): TGTGCCAGCAGCACGAGGCCGGCCGTTAAGGATGAGCAGTTCTTC. Its protein product is CASSTRPAVKDEQFF.

This clone appeared a single time. This chain joins TRBV15 and TRBJ2-5; D is possibly TRBD1 (6 bases). V gave up 5 bases and J gave up 1 base, with 14 bases separating them. The germline V gene encodes CDR1 LNHNV and CDR2 YYDKDF (reference sequence). CDR3 length: 15 amino acids. For the CDR3, the DNA is TGTGCCACCAGCTACGCAGGGGATAGCCAAGAGACCCAGTACTTC. Its protein is CATSYAGDSQETQYF.

This rearrangement joins TRBV14 to TRBJ1-6; 8 bases agree with TRBD1. The trim removed 3 bases at V and 8 bases at J, leaving 6 bases unmatched. CDR1 SGHDN and CDR2 FVKESK come from the germline V gene. This CDR3 region has 15 residues. The CDR3 reads CASSHKTGVDSPLHF. The CDR3 DNA sequence: TGTGCCAGCAGCCACAAGACAGGGGTAGATTCACCCCTCCACTTT.

The chain links TRBV4-3 to TRBJ1-1; a possible D gene is TRBD1 (5 bases). Germline V gives CDR1 LGHNA, CDR2 YSLEER. Between the trimmed V and J ends, which lost 0 bases and 4 bases, there was a span of 9 bases. The CDR3 extends over 14 amino acids. The CDR3: CASSQDLGGTEAFF. CDR3 DNA sequence: TGCGCCAGCAGCCAAGATCTGGGGGGCACTGAAGCTTTCTTT.

The chain combines TRBV6-5 with TRBJ1-5; D is possibly TRBD1 (5 bases). The CDR3 is made up of 13 amino acids. Trimming took off 7 bases at V and 1 base at J, with 8 bases between the two ends. Germline CDR1 reads MNHEY; CDR2 reads SVGAGI. This CDR3 is CASTHRSNQPQHF. The CDR3 DNA reads as TGTGCCAGCACTCACAGGAGCAATCAGCCCCAGCATTTT.

J is TRBJ1-2 and V is TRBV28; TRBD1 agrees at 9 bases. This CDR3 spans 15 amino acids. Unmatched junction bases numbered 3, after V lost 2 bases and J lost 2 bases. Germline CDR1 MDHEN, CDR2 SYDVKM. The CDR3 DNA reads as TGTGCCAGCAGTTTACTGGGGACAGGGAACTATGGCTACACCTTC. This gives the protein CASSLLGTGNYGYTF.

The chain couples TRBV29-1 to TRBJ1-2; unclear D gene. Germline assignment: CDR1 SQVTM and CDR2 ANQGSEA. With 0 bases removed from V and 8 bases from J, the gap between germline ends came to 16 bases. The length of the CDR3 is 14 residues. The CDR3 loop reads CSVEDRGNTVGYTF. The CDR3 nucleotides are TGCAGCGTTGAAGATCGGGGAAATACGGTCGGCTACACCTTC.

The chain has TRBV6-1 and TRBJ1-5; D not resolved. V was clipped by 0 bases and J by 8 bases, with 14 bases between them. This CDR3 has 15 residues. Germline V gene sequence: CDR1 MNHNS, CDR2 SASEGT. The CDR3 region is CASSEALPGREPQHF. Here the CDR3 DNA reads TGTGCCAGCAGTGAAGCGCTTCCGGGGAGGGAGCCCCAGCATTTT.

The V gene is TRBV30, the J gene TRBJ1-1; 10 nucleotides agree with TRBD1. The CDR3 loop spans 15 amino acids. V shed 1 base and J 11 bases; nucleotides not matched to a gene: 13. Germline lookup yields CDR1 GTSNPN and CDR2 SVGIG (reference sequence). CDR3 nucleotides: TGTGCCTGGAGTGGTTGGTCCGGGACAGGGGCGGTTGCTTTCTTT. Its protein product is CAWSGWSGTGAVAFF.

This sequence joins TRBV13 and TRBJ2-2; 13 bases align to TRBD2. V lost 5 bases to trimming and J lost 5 bases; unmatched junction nucleotides: 5. The length of the CDR3 is 16 residues. CDR1 is PRHDT and CDR2 is FYEKMQ in the germline V gene (reference sequence). CDR3 sequence reads: CASSRLAGGRTGELFF. The DNA of the CDR3 is TGTGCCAGCAGCAGACTAGCGGGGGGCCGTACCGGGGAGCTGTTTTTT.

The J gene is TRBJ2-1, the V gene TRBV27; TRBD1 matches at 8 bases. The V segment lost 2 bases and the J segment 12 bases; nucleotides outside the gene matches: 6. CDR3 length: 13 amino acids. Germline V lookup: CDR1 MNHEY, CDR2 SMNVEV (reference sequence). CDR3 region: CASSLTPGTGQFF. DNA of the CDR3: TGTGCCAGCAGTTTAACACCCGGGACAGGGCAGTTCTTC.

V is TRBV12-5 and J is TRBJ1-5; TRBD1 matches at 7 bases. V trimming: 3 bases; J trimming: 4 bases; junction bases outside the gene matches: 3. CDR1 LGHNT and CDR2 FRNRAP come from the germline V gene. CDR3 length equals 14 residues. CDR3 residues: CASGFGTVNQPQHF. The CDR3 DNA reads as TGTGCTAGTGGTTTTGGGACAGTTAATCAGCCCCAGCATTTT.

This clone was seen just once. V is TRBV28 and J is TRBJ2-1; 7 bases fit TRBD1. With V trimmed by 5 bases and J by 3 bases, 10 bases remained unmatched. Germline CDR1 MDHEN, CDR2 SYDVKM. CDR3 size: 16 residues. CDR3 nucleotide sequence: TGTGCCAGCAGTCCAAGGGGGCGGCGGTTCTACAATGAGCAGTTCTTC. As protein: CASSPRGRRFYNEQFF.

This chain links TRBV5-1 with TRBJ2-7; 8 bases line up with TRBD1. There are 14 residues in the CDR3. Per the germline V gene, CDR1 is SGHRS and CDR2 is YFSETQ. The J segment lost 2 bases and the V segment lost 3 bases, leaving 4 bases of the junction unmatched. This CDR3 reads CASSSGGAPYEQYF. The DNA for the CDR3 is TGCGCCAGCAGCTCAGGGGGCGCACCCTACGAGCAGTACTTC.

This clone has a single count. This chain connects TRBV29-1 to TRBJ2-3; 10 nucleotides agree with TRBD2. The germline V gene encodes CDR1 SQVTM and CDR2 ANQGSEA. The junction had 3 bases not matched to a gene; V was cut back by 7 bases and J by 2 bases. The CDR3 totals 13 residues. The CDR3 is CSDLAGVTDTQYF. The CDR3 region has the DNA TGCAGCGACCTAGCGGGGGTCACAGATACGCAGTATTTT.

The chain uses TRBV19 and TRBJ1-3; tentatively, D is TRBD1 (6 bases). The CDR3 sequence is 13 residues long. Germline CDR1 and CDR2: LNHDA and SQIVND (reference sequence). The germline V and J ends were trimmed by 9 bases and 2 bases, with 11 bases remaining between them. The CDR3 DNA follows: TGTGCCAGCCTCAACAGGGCTGGAAACACCATATATTTT. Residues: CASLNRAGNTIYF.

This clone appeared a single time. This chain uses TRBV6-2 or TRBV6-3 with TRBJ2-2; D remains unclear. This CDR3 has 13 residues. Germline CDR1 is MNHEY and CDR2 is SVGEGT. Deletions cut 3 bases from V and 5 bases from J, with 7 bases between. CDR3 sequence reads: CASSYLLTGELFF. The CDR3 DNA sequence: TGTGCCAGCAGTTATCTGTTAACCGGGGAGCTGTTTTTT.

This chain links TRBV29-1 with TRBJ1-2; no clear D. Germline V CDR1 and CDR2: SQVTM, ANQGSEA. The V end was cut by 2 bases, the J end by 8 bases, with 18 bases between. This CDR3 is 14 amino acids long. The CDR3 DNA follows: TGCAGCGTTGAAAGGAGCCCGGGAACGGGCGGCTACACCTTC. It is translated as CSVERSPGTGGYTF.

V usage is TRBV6-6 and J usage is TRBJ1-1; TRBD1 is a possible D gene (5 bases). Germline V gene sequence: CDR1 MNHNY, CDR2 SVGAGI (reference sequence). This CDR3 region has 13 residues. Trimming stripped 5 bases from V and 0 bases from J, with 7 bases between. The CDR3 nucleotides read TGTGCCAGCAGTCCAGGGATGAACACTGAAGCTTTCTTT. Translation: CASSPGMNTEAFF.

The chain joins TRBV5-4 to TRBJ1-2, with D unclear. The CDR3 has 14 residues. CDR1 is SGHNT and CDR2 is YYREEE in the germline V gene (reference sequence). Between the trimmed V and J ends, which lost 0 bases and 6 bases, there was a span of 12 bases. DNA for the CDR3: TGTGCCAGCAGCTTGGAGCGGGCAAGCCATGGCTACACCTTC. Its protein is CASSLERASHGYTF.

V is TRBV5-1 and J is TRBJ2-5; TRBD2 is a possible D gene (6 bases). The CDR3 contains 15 residues. The germline V and J ends were trimmed by 0 bases and 2 bases, with 11 bases remaining between them. Germline-derived CDR1 and CDR2 are SGHRS and YFSETQ. CDR3 DNA: TGCGCCAGCAGCTTGGGTCCAGGGACTCAAGAGACCCAGTACTTC. Its translation: CASSLGPGTQETQYF.

The genes are TRBV11-3 and TRBJ1-5, with unresolved D. V was pared by 0 bases and J by 6 bases, with 9 bases between. The CDR3 length is 14 residues. The germline gives CDR1 SGHNT, CDR2 YENEEA. The CDR3 loop is CASSLELAGQPQHF. The CDR3 DNA reads TGTGCCAGCAGCTTAGAATTAGCGGGTCAGCCCCAGCATTTT.

The genes are TRBV7-9 and TRBJ1-1; 9 bases fit TRBD1. The germline V gene encodes CDR1 SEHNR and CDR2 FQNEAQ (reference sequence). V dropped 2 bases and J dropped 3; count of bases not matched to a gene: 7. CDR3 size: 16 residues. For the CDR3, the DNA is TGTGCCAGCAGCTTAAACAGGGGGCGTATGGACACTGAAGCTTTCTTT. Protein sequence: CASSLNRGRMDTEAFF.

This clone is a singleton in its sample. The chain uses TRBV7-2 and TRBJ2-1, with TRBD2 as a possible D gene (6 bases). V shed 1 base and J shed 4 bases, with 14 bases lying between them. The CDR3 sequence is 16 residues long. CDR1 is SGHTA and CDR2 is FQGNSA in the germline V gene. The CDR3 is CASSLVPGAGYNEQFF. Written as DNA, the CDR3 is TGTGCCAGCAGCTTAGTACCCGGTGCGGGGTACAATGAGCAGTTCTTC.

This clone was seen once. DNA of the CDR3: TGCGCCAGCAGCCAAGAACTAGCTAACTATGGCTACACCTTC. Amino acid sequence: CASSQELANYGYTF. This chain uses TRBV4-1 with TRBJ1-2; D unresolved. Trimming removed 0 bases at V and 0 bases at J, with 5 bases between. This CDR3 is 14 amino acids long. Germline V gene data show CDR1 as MGHRA and CDR2 as YSYEKL.

The genes are TRBV2 and TRBJ1-6; the D is unclear. The CDR3 contains 11 residues. Per germline, CDR1 SNHLY and CDR2 FYNNEI. The V gene lost 8 bases and the J gene lost 8 bases, with 7 bases spanning the gap. CDR3: CASSDYSPLHF. CDR3 coding DNA: TGTGCCAGCTCGGACTATTCACCCCTCCACTTT.